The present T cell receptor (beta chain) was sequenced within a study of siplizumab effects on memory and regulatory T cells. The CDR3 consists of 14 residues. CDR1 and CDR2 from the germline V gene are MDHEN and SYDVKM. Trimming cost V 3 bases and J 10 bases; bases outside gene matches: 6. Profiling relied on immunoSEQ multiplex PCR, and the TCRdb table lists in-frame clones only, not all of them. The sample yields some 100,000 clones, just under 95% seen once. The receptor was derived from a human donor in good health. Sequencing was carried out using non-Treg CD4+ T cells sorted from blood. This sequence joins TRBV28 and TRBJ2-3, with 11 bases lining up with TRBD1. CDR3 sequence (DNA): TGTGCCAGCAGTTTGAATCCGGGACAGGGGGCGCAGTATTTT. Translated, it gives CASSLNPGQGAQYF.